This TCR beta chain stems from a study of T-cell memory formation after mild COVID-19. Trimming pared 1 base from V and 4 bases from J, leaving 13 bases between. The germline CDR1 and CDR2 sequences are KGHSH and LQKENI. CDR3 size: 16 residues. Study-level findings and limits: Whereas later expanders leaned CD4+, clones contracting day 15 to 85 showed a balanced CD4/CD8 makeup.

Of note for this clonotype: Its antigen is not known.

Each CDR3 protein gets one entry after TCRdb re-called the 5' RACE reads with MiXCR. The repertoire holds 150,000 to 200,000 distinct CDR3 sequences, about 15% seen once, with 11% to 15% in the top ten. Material: PBMCs or a T cell subset sorted from them (not recorded which). The TCR comes from an adult woman who had mild COVID-19 (a few samples of this study predate the infection). Cell type and time point are not known. V gene TRBV18 combines with J gene TRBJ2-2, with D perhaps matching TRBD1 (6 bases). The CDR3 reads CASSPLHRVSTGELFF. In DNA form, the CDR3 reads TGTGCCAGCTCACCACTCCACAGGGTGTCCACCGGGGAGCTGTTTTTT. The full variable domain, completed using reference TRBV18 and TRBJ2-2, is NAGVMQNPRHLVRRRGQEARLRCSPMKGHSHVYWYRQLPEEGLKFMVYLQKENIIDESGMPKERFSAEFPKEGPSILRIQQVVRGDSAAYFCASSPLHRVSTGELFFGEGSRLTVL.